This T cell receptor beta chain was profiled in a study of T cell responses to AZD1222 COVID-19 vaccine. The V end lost 4 bases, the J end lost 6 bases, and 16 bases lay between the germline ends. Germline V gene lookup returns CDR1 SGDLS and CDR2 YYNGEE. The CDR3 totals 15 residues. Regarding the study as a whole: Only a handful of AZD1222 recipients, roughly 6 in all, had baseline seropositivity.

The assay was immunoSEQ multiplex PCR, and TCRdb's table has in-frame clones only and misses some. The sample has roughly 200,000 clones; 90% to 95% are singletons. About this clone itself: The antigen is undetermined.

This clonotype was sampled from an adult in good health. The gene calls are TRBV9 and TRBJ2-2, with D perhaps TRBD2 (5 bases). Specimen: peripheral blood, collected on day 0 of MenACWY control vaccination. Here the CDR3 reads CASSPAPGGPGELFF. The CDR3 nucleotides read TGTGCCAGCAGCCCTGCCCCAGGCGGGCCCGGGGAGCTGTTTTTT.